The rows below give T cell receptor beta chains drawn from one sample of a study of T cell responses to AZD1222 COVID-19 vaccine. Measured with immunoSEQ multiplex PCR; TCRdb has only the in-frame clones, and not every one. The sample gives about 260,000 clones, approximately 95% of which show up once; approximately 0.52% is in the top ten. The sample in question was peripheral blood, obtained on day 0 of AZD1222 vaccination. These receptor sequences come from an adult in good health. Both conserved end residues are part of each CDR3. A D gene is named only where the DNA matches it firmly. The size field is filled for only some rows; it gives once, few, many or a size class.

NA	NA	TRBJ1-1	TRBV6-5	CASRVTGSGTEAFF	TGTGCCAGCAGAGTGACAGGATCGGGCACTGAAGCTTTCTTT
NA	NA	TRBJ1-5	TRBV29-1	CSVQIGGWDQPQHF	TGCAGCGTCCAAATAGGAGGTTGGGATCAGCCCCAGCATTTT
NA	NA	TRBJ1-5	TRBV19	CASSHEERYQPQHF	TGTGCCAGTAGCCATGAGGAGAGATATCAGCCCCAGCATTTT
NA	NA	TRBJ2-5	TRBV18	CASSPSAGGLETQYF	TGTGCCAGCTCACCATCGGCAGGGGGGCTGGAGACCCAGTACTTC
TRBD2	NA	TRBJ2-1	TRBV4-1	CASSPSSGLAGDGEQFF	TGCGCCAGCAGTCCGTCATCGGGACTAGCGGGAGATGGTGAGCAGTTCTTC
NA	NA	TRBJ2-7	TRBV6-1	CASSEARAGEQYF	TGTGCCAGCAGTGAGGCCAGGGCGGGCGAGCAGTACTTC
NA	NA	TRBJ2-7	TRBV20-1	CSAARSYEQYF	TGCAGTGCGGCTAGATCCTACGAGCAGTACTTC
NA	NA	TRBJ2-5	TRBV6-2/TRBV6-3	CASSYSRTSETQYF	TGTGCCAGCAGTTACTCGAGAACTTCAGAGACCCAGTACTTC
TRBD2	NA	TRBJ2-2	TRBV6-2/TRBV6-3	CASSFGLAAPRGELFF	TGTGCCAGCAGTTTCGGACTAGCGGCCCCCCGCGGGGAGCTGTTTTTT
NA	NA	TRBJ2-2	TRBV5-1	CASSLLGGGELFF	TGCGCCAGCAGCTTATTGGGTGGCGGGGAGCTGTTTTTT
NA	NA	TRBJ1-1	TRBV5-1	CASRQTADNTEAFF	TGCGCCAGCAGACAGACAGCCGATAACACTGAAGCTTTCTTT
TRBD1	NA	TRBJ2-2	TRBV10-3	CAISEGGQVTGELFF	TGTGCCATCAGTGAGGGAGGACAGGTCACCGGGGAGCTGTTTTTT
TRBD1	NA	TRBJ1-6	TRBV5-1	CASSWTGDDNSPLHF	TGCGCCAGCAGCTGGACAGGGGACGATAATTCACCCCTCCACTTT
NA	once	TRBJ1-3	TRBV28	CASNRGTGNTIYF	TGTGCCAGCAACCGGGGGACTGGAAACACCATATATTTT
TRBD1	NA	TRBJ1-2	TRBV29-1	CSVDRDRGTYGYTF	TGCAGCGTTGATCGGGACAGGGGGACCTATGGCTACACCTTC
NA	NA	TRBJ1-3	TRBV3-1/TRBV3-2	CASSPVFDGNTIYF	TGTGCCAGCAGCCCGGTTTTCGATGGAAACACCATATATTTT
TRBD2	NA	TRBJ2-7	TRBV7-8	CASRAGTSGRVEQYF	TGTGCCAGCAGAGCCGGGACTAGCGGGAGGGTCGAGCAGTACTTC
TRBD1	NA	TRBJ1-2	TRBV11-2	CASSGTGGYGYTF	TGTGCCAGCAGTGGGACAGGGGGCTATGGCTACACCTTC
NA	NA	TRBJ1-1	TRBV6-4	CASSAVLTFLNTEAFF	TGTGCCAGCAGTGCGGTCCTGACCTTCCTGAACACTGAAGCTTTCTTT
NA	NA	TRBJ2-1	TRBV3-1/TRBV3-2	CASSQGAKGNEQFF	TGTGCCAGCAGCCAGGGGGCCAAAGGGAATGAGCAGTTCTTC
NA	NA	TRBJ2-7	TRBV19	CASSIMYGPAYEQYF	TGTGCCAGTAGTATAATGTACGGACCAGCCTACGAGCAGTACTTC
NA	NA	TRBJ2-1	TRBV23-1	CASSQSGYCSYNEQFF	TGCGCCAGCAGTCAATCTGGGTACTGCTCCTACAATGAGCAGTTCTTC
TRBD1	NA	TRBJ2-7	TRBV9	CASSVGGQVGDYEQYF	TGTGCCAGCAGCGTAGGGGGACAGGTTGGGGACTACGAGCAGTACTTC
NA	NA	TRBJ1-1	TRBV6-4	CASSVGGNTEAFF	TGTGCCAGCAGTGTTGGGGGGAACACTGAAGCTTTCTTT
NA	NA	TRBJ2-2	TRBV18	CASSSRIGELFF	TGTGCCAGCTCGAGTCGGATCGGGGAGCTGTTTTTT
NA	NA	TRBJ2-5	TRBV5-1	CASSPRWGQETQYF	TGCGCCAGCAGCCCCCGGTGGGGCCAAGAGACCCAGTACTTC
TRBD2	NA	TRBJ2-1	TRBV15	CATSREGSGGSYNEQFF	TGTGCCACCAGCAGAGAGGGTAGCGGGGGTTCCTACAATGAGCAGTTCTTC
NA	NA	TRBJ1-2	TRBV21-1	CASSKGRDYGYTF	TGTGCCAGCAGCAAGGGCCGTGACTATGGCTACACCTTC
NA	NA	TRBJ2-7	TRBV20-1	CSARDYYEQYF	TGCAGTGCTAGAGATTACTACGAGCAGTACTTC
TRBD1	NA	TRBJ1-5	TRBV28	CASSSTDRENQPQHF	TGTGCCAGCAGCTCCACCGACAGGGAAAATCAGCCCCAGCATTTT
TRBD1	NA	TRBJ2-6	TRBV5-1	CASSLKDRGLGANVLTF	TGCGCCAGCAGCCTTAAGGACAGGGGGCTTGGGGCCAACGTCCTGACTTTC
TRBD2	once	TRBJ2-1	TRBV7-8	CASSLISGRAREQFF	TGTGCCAGCAGCTTAATCAGCGGGAGGGCCCGCGAGCAGTTCTTC
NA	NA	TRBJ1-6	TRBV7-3	CASSLRGGGSPLHF	TGTGCCAGCAGCTTAAGAGGGGGAGGTTCACCCCTCCACTTT
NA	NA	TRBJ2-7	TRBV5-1	CASSGGSTHYEQYF	TGCGCCAGCAGTGGCGGCTCCACTCACTACGAGCAGTACTTC
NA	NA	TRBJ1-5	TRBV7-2	CASSLGGQGLGYSNQPQHF	TGTGCCAGCAGCTTAGGAGGTCAGGGATTGGGTTATAGCAATCAGCCCCAGCATTTT